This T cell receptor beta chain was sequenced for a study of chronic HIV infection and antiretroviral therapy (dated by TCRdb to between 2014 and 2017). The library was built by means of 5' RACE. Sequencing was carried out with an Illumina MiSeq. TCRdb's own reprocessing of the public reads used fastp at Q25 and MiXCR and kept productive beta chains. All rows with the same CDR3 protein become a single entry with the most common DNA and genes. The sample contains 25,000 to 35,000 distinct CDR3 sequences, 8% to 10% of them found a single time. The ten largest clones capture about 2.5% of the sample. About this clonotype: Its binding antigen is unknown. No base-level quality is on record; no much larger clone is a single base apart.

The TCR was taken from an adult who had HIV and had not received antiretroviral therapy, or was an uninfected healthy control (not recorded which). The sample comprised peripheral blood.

This receptor carries the CDR3 CSVEDQTPRTSGSPYEQYF. The nucleotide sequence is TGCAGCGTTGAAGATCAGACCCCCAGGACTAGCGGGAGCCCCTACGAGCAGTACTTC. The chain links TRBV29-1 with TRBJ2-7, with 13 central nucleotides matching TRBD2. V ends up 0 bases short and J 2 bases short, with an unmatched junction base count of 13. The CDR3 sequence holds 19 residues, the cysteine and phenylalanine included. Only the CDR3 DNA stays, 57 bases, in frame from base 1. CDR1 is given as SQVTM and CDR2 as ANQGSEA, both from the germline V gene.